Listed here is a single T cell receptor beta chain. Its antigen is unknown. These data come from a study of human T cells and chemical hapten exposure. At the level of the study: A mostly female patient group had alopecia areata, totalis or universalis. Largely, small differences in pooled library volume made per-sample TCR yields vary.

The time point was: patch test 2, 6 weeks after DPC sensitization. Treatment denoted: therapeutic diphenylcyclopropenone sensitization with weekly scalp DPC. Unseparated into fractions, whole blood served as the source from which total RNA was extracted. TCRdb analysed the RACE reads with MiXCR anew, one entry per CDR3 protein. The data show about 73,000 distinct CDR3 sequences, around 8.8% seen once. Looked up from germline, CDR1 is SGHTA and CDR2 is FQGNSA. The CDR3 length is 15 residues. J lost 6 bases, V lost 3 bases, and 6 bases had no gene match. Points from the study as a whole: PT1 expanded TCR numbers rose with patch test score.

The rearrangement joins TRBV7-2 to TRBJ2-3, with 10 bases lining up with TRBD2. Sequencing was performed on whole blood, taken in connection with sensitization to the hapten diphenylcyclopropenone (DPC). This TCR was recovered from a woman aged 45 to 65 with alopecia areata. Some clones in this sample may be carry-over from other donors' samples. CDR3: CASSFVPAGGDTQYF. The CDR3 region has the DNA TGTGCCAGCAGCTTCGTCCCAGCGGGAGGGGATACGCAGTATTTT.